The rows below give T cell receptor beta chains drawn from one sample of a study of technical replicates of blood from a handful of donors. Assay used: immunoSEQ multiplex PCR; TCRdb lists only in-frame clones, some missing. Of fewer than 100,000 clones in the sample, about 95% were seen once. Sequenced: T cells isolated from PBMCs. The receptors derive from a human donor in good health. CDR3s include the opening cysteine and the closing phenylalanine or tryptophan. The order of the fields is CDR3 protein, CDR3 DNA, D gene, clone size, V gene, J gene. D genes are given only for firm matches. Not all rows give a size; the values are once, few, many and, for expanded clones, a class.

CDR3 protein: CASSLARDRAVTDTQYF; CDR3 DNA: TGCGCCAGCAGCTTGGCCCGGGACAGGGCCGTCACAGATACGCAGTATTTT; D gene: TRBD1; clone size: -; V gene: TRBV5-1; J gene: TRBJ2-3
CDR3 protein: CASSLRQESNQPQHF; CDR3 DNA: TGCGCCAGCAGCCTACGTCAAGAGTCCAATCAGCCCCAGCATTTT; D gene: -; clone size: -; V gene: TRBV4-1; J gene: TRBJ1-5
CDR3 protein: CAIRPSGRPSYNEQFF; CDR3 DNA: TGTGCCATTCGCCCTAGCGGGAGACCATCCTACAATGAGCAGTTCTTC; D gene: TRBD2; clone size: -; V gene: TRBV6-4; J gene: TRBJ2-1
CDR3 protein: CASSLTSGIFLNTGELFF; CDR3 DNA: TGTGCCAGCAGTTTAACCAGCGGGATCTTTCTGAACACCGGGGAGCTGTTTTTT; D gene: TRBD2; clone size: -; V gene: TRBV28; J gene: TRBJ2-2
CDR3 protein: CASSLGAGYGYTF; CDR3 DNA: TGTGCCAGCAGTTTAGGGGCTGGCTATGGCTACACCTTC; D gene: -; clone size: -; V gene: TRBV25-1; J gene: TRBJ1-2
CDR3 protein: CASSLGDKLYGYTF; CDR3 DNA: TGTGCCAGCAGCCTAGGGGACAAACTCTATGGCTACACCTTC; D gene: -; clone size: -; V gene: TRBV7-9; J gene: TRBJ1-2
CDR3 protein: CASSYSEGPGANVLTF; CDR3 DNA: TGTGCCAGCAGTTACTCGGAGGGGCCTGGGGCCAACGTCCTGACTTTC; D gene: -; clone size: -; V gene: TRBV6-6; J gene: TRBJ2-6
CDR3 protein: CASSHVPTDTQYF; CDR3 DNA: TGCGCCAGCAGCCACGTTCCCACAGATACGCAGTATTTT; D gene: -; clone size: -; V gene: TRBV4-1; J gene: TRBJ2-3
CDR3 protein: CASRGTSGTNIQYF; CDR3 DNA: TGTGCCAGCAGGGGGACTAGCGGGACAAACATTCAGTACTTC; D gene: TRBD2; clone size: -; V gene: TRBV27; J gene: TRBJ2-4
CDR3 protein: CASSLDLQGRNEQFF; CDR3 DNA: TGTGCCAGCAGCTTAGATCTACAGGGTCGCAATGAGCAGTTCTTC; D gene: -; clone size: -; V gene: TRBV11-2; J gene: TRBJ2-1
CDR3 protein: CASSPTQGLYEQYF; CDR3 DNA: TGTGCCAGCTCACCGACGCAGGGATTGTACGAGCAGTACTTC; D gene: -; clone size: -; V gene: TRBV18; J gene: TRBJ2-7
CDR3 protein: CAWSPTGPRSSYEQYF; CDR3 DNA: TGTGCCTGGAGTCCAACAGGGCCCAGGAGCTCCTACGAGCAGTACTTC; D gene: -; clone size: -; V gene: TRBV30; J gene: TRBJ2-7
CDR3 protein: CASSQRIQGAEAFF; CDR3 DNA: TGTGCCAGCAGCCAGAGAATACAGGGGGCAGAAGCTTTCTTT; D gene: TRBD1; clone size: -; V gene: TRBV14; J gene: TRBJ1-1
CDR3 protein: CASSRGTEGGETQYF; CDR3 DNA: TGCGCCAGCAGCCGCGGGACTGAGGGGGGGGAGACCCAGTACTTC; D gene: -; clone size: -; V gene: TRBV5-1; J gene: TRBJ2-5
CDR3 protein: CASSLPGTDFYEQYF; CDR3 DNA: TGTGCCAGCAGCTTACCTGGGACAGACTTTTACGAGCAGTACTTC; D gene: TRBD1; clone size: few; V gene: TRBV7-9; J gene: TRBJ2-7
CDR3 protein: CACGLENTGELFF; CDR3 DNA: TGTGCCTGTGGACTTGAGAACACCGGGGAGCTGTTTTTT; D gene: -; clone size: -; V gene: TRBV30; J gene: TRBJ2-2
CDR3 protein: CASSIPQNIQYF; CDR3 DNA: TGTGCCAGTAGTATTCCCCAGAACATTCAGTACTTC; D gene: -; clone size: once; V gene: TRBV19; J gene: TRBJ2-4
CDR3 protein: CAIAPTGAGYNEQFF; CDR3 DNA: TGTGCCATTGCCCCAACAGGGGCTGGTTACAATGAGCAGTTCTTC; D gene: TRBD1; clone size: -; V gene: TRBV10-3; J gene: TRBJ2-1
CDR3 protein: CASSPGAGATQETQYF; CDR3 DNA: TGTGCCAGCAGCCCAGGAGCGGGAGCTACCCAAGAGACCCAGTACTTC; D gene: TRBD2; clone size: -; V gene: TRBV7-9; J gene: TRBJ2-5
CDR3 protein: CASSLARSRVETQYF; CDR3 DNA: TGTGCCAGCAGCTTAGCGCGATCCAGGGTAGAGACCCAGTACTTC; D gene: -; clone size: once; V gene: TRBV7-7; J gene: TRBJ2-5
CDR3 protein: CASSPITQKNIQYF; CDR3 DNA: TGTGCCAGCAGCCCCATAACCCAGAAAAACATTCAGTACTTC; D gene: -; clone size: -; V gene: TRBV7-2; J gene: TRBJ2-4
CDR3 protein: CASSLGVAGGNSNQPQHF; CDR3 DNA: TGTGCCAGCAGCTTAGGGGTAGCGGGGGGGAATAGCAATCAGCCCCAGCATTTT; D gene: -; clone size: once; V gene: TRBV7-2; J gene: TRBJ1-5
CDR3 protein: CASSLVVKNTEAFF; CDR3 DNA: TGTGCCAGCAGCTTGGTTGTAAAGAACACTGAAGCTTTCTTT; D gene: -; clone size: -; V gene: TRBV5-8; J gene: TRBJ1-1
CDR3 protein: CASSFSRGTYEQYF; CDR3 DNA: TGTGCCAGCAGTTTCTCCAGGGGAACCTACGAGCAGTACTTC; D gene: -; clone size: -; V gene: TRBV27; J gene: TRBJ2-7
CDR3 protein: CASSRPGTSGRVPATQYF; CDR3 DNA: TGCGCCAGCAGCCGACCCGGGACTAGCGGGAGGGTTCCAGCTACGCAGTATTTT; D gene: TRBD2; clone size: -; V gene: TRBV4-1; J gene: TRBJ2-3
CDR3 protein: CASSRGRREEKLFF; CDR3 DNA: TGCGCCAGCAGCCGAGGCAGGAGGGAGGAAAAACTGTTTTTT; D gene: -; clone size: -; V gene: TRBV4-1; J gene: TRBJ1-4
CDR3 protein: CAWVPTAPYGYTF; CDR3 DNA: TGTGCCTGGGTCCCGACTGCGCCCTATGGCTACACCTTC; D gene: -; clone size: -; V gene: TRBV30; J gene: TRBJ1-2
CDR3 protein: CASSDFIADKSYEQYF; CDR3 DNA: TGTGCCAGCAGTGACTTTATAGCGGACAAATCCTACGAGCAGTACTTC; D gene: -; clone size: -; V gene: TRBV2; J gene: TRBJ2-7
CDR3 protein: CASSLGGMNEQFF; CDR3 DNA: TGTGCCAGCAGTTTAGGAGGGATGAATGAGCAGTTCTTC; D gene: -; clone size: -; V gene: TRBV27; J gene: TRBJ2-1
CDR3 protein: CASSERWLAGPSRFF; CDR3 DNA: TGTGCCAGCAGTGAACGGTGGCTAGCGGGTCCATCCCGGTTCTTC; D gene: TRBD2; clone size: many; V gene: TRBV2; J gene: TRBJ2-1
CDR3 protein: CASSQGEFEKLFF; CDR3 DNA: TGTGCCAGCAGTCAGGGGGAGTTTGAAAAACTGTTTTTT; D gene: TRBD1; clone size: -; V gene: TRBV2; J gene: TRBJ1-4
CDR3 protein: CASSPLSHSNEQFF; CDR3 DNA: TGCGCCAGCAGTCCTCTTTCTCACAGCAATGAGCAGTTCTTC; D gene: -; clone size: -; V gene: TRBV23-1; J gene: TRBJ2-1
CDR3 protein: CASGTAAYEQYF; CDR3 DNA: TGTGCCAGCGGAACGGCGGCCTACGAGCAGTACTTC; D gene: -; clone size: -; V gene: TRBV7-2; J gene: TRBJ2-7
CDR3 protein: CASGAYTDTQYF; CDR3 DNA: TGTGCCAGCGGGGCCTACACAGATACGCAGTATTTT; D gene: -; clone size: -; V gene: TRBV2; J gene: TRBJ2-3
CDR3 protein: CSVTGGSYDTQYF; CDR3 DNA: TGCAGCGTTACTGGGGGGTCATATGATACGCAGTATTTT; D gene: -; clone size: -; V gene: TRBV29-1; J gene: TRBJ2-3
CDR3 protein: CASTPQAGGKSYEQYF; CDR3 DNA: TGTGCCAGCACCCCACAAGCGGGAGGGAAGTCCTACGAGCAGTACTTC; D gene: TRBD2; clone size: -; V gene: TRBV7-2; J gene: TRBJ2-7
CDR3 protein: CASSLMGRQQYF; CDR3 DNA: TGTGCCAGCAGTTTAATGGGCCGGCAGCAGTACTTC; D gene: -; clone size: -; V gene: TRBV27; J gene: TRBJ2-7
CDR3 protein: CASSSLTDRLGTGELFF; CDR3 DNA: TGCGCCAGCAGCTCACTTACCGACAGGCTAGGGACCGGGGAGCTGTTTTTT; D gene: -; clone size: -; V gene: TRBV5-1; J gene: TRBJ2-2
CDR3 protein: CASSLSLDGEQYF; CDR3 DNA: TGTGCCAGCAGCTTGAGCCTAGATGGCGAGCAGTACTTC; D gene: -; clone size: -; V gene: TRBV13; J gene: TRBJ2-7
CDR3 protein: CASSGDNYEQYF; CDR3 DNA: TGTGCCAGCAGCGGGGACAACTACGAGCAGTACTTC; D gene: -; clone size: -; V gene: TRBV9; J gene: TRBJ2-7
CDR3 protein: CASSETLAGGNTDTQYF; CDR3 DNA: TGTGCCAGTAGTGAGACTCTAGCGGGGGGTAACACAGATACGCAGTATTTT; D gene: TRBD2; clone size: -; V gene: TRBV19; J gene: TRBJ2-3